The source of this T cell receptor (beta chain) is a study of blood T cell repertoires in COVID-19 (dated by TCRdb to 2020 to 2021). Background for the entire study: Collaborator samples came from the United States, Italy and Spain and covered acute and convalescent phases of COVID-19. The material from the prospective study consisted of cDNA or gDNA derived from T cells, B-cell-depleted T cells, or PBMCs. Deeply sampled blood TCRbeta repertoires from subjects exposed to, actively infected with, or recovered from COVID-19 were included in the dataset. The samples were drawn from two sources: the first 160 participants of the ongoing ImmuneRACE study, and 1,200 or so subjects contributed by 6 global collaborators. A de-identified subject ID, COVID-19 status, age in years and sex were almost always included in the sample metadata. The repertoires were made available in a free public database intended to serve as a resource for research on the immune response to SARS-CoV-2. Where HLA class I and class II types were available, the types were taken from metadata supplied by the sample provider, not from assay-based typing.

The collaborating institutions used their own protocols to collect whole blood in K2EDTA tubes. For TCRbeta analysis, collaborator samples were shipped as frozen whole blood, as isolated PBMCs, or as DNA extracted from either sample type. The immunoSEQ Assay, a bias-controlled multiplex PCR, was used to amplify TCRbeta CDR3 regions from genomic DNA. The paper's processing steps were these. Nucleated cell counts per sample were estimated from amplification of reference gene primers within the assay. To quantify the absolute abundance of each unique TCRbeta CDR3 rearrangement, sequence reads were collapsed and filtered. For each sample, productive Simpson clonality was calculated as the square root of Simpson's diversity index across productive rearrangements. The immuneACCESS repertoire file appears here via TCRdb, limited to in-frame rearrangements. These files lack a portion of the clones; in checked studies, under half of the deficit traces to unresolved V genes, and the cause of the others is not known. That table supplies the V and J calls and clone size; D and trimming were determined from the DNA. The sample table holds approximately 100,000 clones, of which 84% were seen once. The ten top clones hold approximately 7% of the sample.

The investigation overall reported the following: The quantity of clinical and demographic metadata differed by source and by participant and was supplied without curation.

Trimming accounts for 4 bases at V and 4 bases at J, while the number of junction bases matched to no gene is 8. CDR3 length: 15 amino acids, cysteine to phenylalanine. Only the CDR3 part of the read is kept: 45 bases, read in frame from the first base. According to the germline V gene, CDR1 reads SGDLS and CDR2 reads YYNGEE. On this clone itself: Its antigen remains unidentified. Per-base quality was not reported, and no clone a single base away is much larger than it.

The specimen was peripheral blood. The V gene is TRBV9 and the J gene is TRBJ1-5; 7 junctional bases match TRBD1. The TCR sequence derives from a woman in her fifties or sixties with acute or convalescent COVID-19. The DNA reads TGTGCCAGCAGCCCTGGGACAGAAAGAAATCAGCCCCAGCATTTT. It translates to CASSPGTERNQPQHF.